Shown below are 18 T cell receptor beta chains from a single sample sequenced in a study of blood T cell repertoires in COVID-19. Sequenced by immunoSEQ multiplex PCR; TCRdb stores in-frame clones only, minus some. The sample includes roughly 280,000 clones, 75% to 90% of them seen just once. The material sequenced was PBMCs or T cells enriched from blood (not recorded which). Receptors were obtained from a woman aged 18 to 35 who had recovered from COVID-19.

The rearrangement joins TRBV5-1 to TRBJ2-2, with D uncertain. This CDR3 region has 16 residues. Trimming took off 5 bases at V and 4 bases at J, with 18 bases between the two ends. Germline loops: CDR1 SGHRS, CDR2 YFSETQ. CDR3 bases: TGCGCCAGCAGTTACTGGGTAGCTAAAGGCACCGGGGAGCTGTTTTTT. Residues: CASSYWVAKGTGELFF.

V and J are TRBV27 and TRBJ1-2; D is unresolved. Deletions cut 0 bases from V and 0 bases from J, with 11 bases between. The germline gives CDR1 MNHEY, CDR2 SMNVEV (reference sequence). The CDR3 extends over 16 amino acids. CDR3 region: CASSLSGRSANYGYTF. The CDR3, as DNA: TGTGCCAGCAGTTTATCAGGGAGATCCGCTAACTATGGCTACACCTTC.

This chain links TRBV14 with TRBJ1-1; D is unclear. The germline V and J ends were trimmed by 1 base and 4 bases, with 13 bases remaining between them. Germline CDR1 reads SGHDN; CDR2 reads FVKESK. This CDR3 has 15 amino acids. The DNA for the CDR3 is TGTGCCAGCAGCCAAGGTGGGATCGGGAGCACTGAAGCTTTCTTT. It yields the protein CASSQGGIGSTEAFF. Together with reference TRBV14 and TRBJ1-1, the CDR3 gives the full variable domain: EAGVTQFPSHSVIEKGQTVTLRCDPISGHDNLYWYRRVMGKEIKFLLHFVKESKQDESGMPNNRFLAERTGGTYSTLKVQPAELEDSGVYFCASSQGGIGSTEAFFGQGTRLTVV.

The rearrangement links TRBV2 to TRBJ2-7; TRBD1 is a possible D gene (5 bases). Germline values: CDR1 SNHLY, CDR2 FYNNEI. V was clipped by 4 bases and J by 0 bases, with 10 bases between them. The CDR3 is 14 amino acids. The CDR3 loop reads CASSARARSYEQYF. The CDR3 region has the DNA TGTGCCAGCAGTGCCAGGGCTCGCTCCTACGAGCAGTACTTC.

This chain's CDR3 is CASSLRTGGPKNIQYF. The CDR3 nucleotides read TGTGCCAGCAGTTTACGCACGGGGGGACCCAAAAACATTCAGTACTTC. The chain combines TRBV28 with TRBJ2-4; the match to TRBD2 covers 7 bases. The CDR3 runs 16 residues. CDR1 MDHEN and CDR2 SYDVKM come from the germline V gene. V lost 2 bases and J lost 2; bases outside the gene matches: 6.

The chain carries TRBV9 and TRBJ1-2, with 7 bases fitting TRBD1. Germline CDR1 SGDLS, CDR2 YYNGEE. The CDR3 is 15 amino acids. Losses at the gene ends were 5 bases for V and 2 bases for J; bases not matched to a gene: 9. The CDR3, as DNA: TGTGCCAGCAGTTTCGGGACAGCCTCAAACTATGGCTACACCTTC. Translating gives CASSFGTASNYGYTF. Together with reference TRBV9 and TRBJ1-2, the CDR3 gives the full variable domain: DSGVTQTPKHLITATGQRVTLRCSPRSGDLSVYWYQQSLDQGLQFLIQYYNGEERAKGNILERFSAQQFPDLHSELNLSSLELGDSALYFCASSFGTASNYGYTFGSGTRLTVV.

This chain links TRBV5-1 with TRBJ1-2; 8 bases map to TRBD1. CDR1 SGHRS and CDR2 YFSETQ come from the germline V gene. This CDR3 region has 15 residues. J was trimmed by 6 bases and V by 2 bases; bases with no gene match: 9. The CDR3 DNA follows: TGCGCCAGCAGCTTCCCAGGGGGCGCATCCCATGGCTACACCTTC. It encodes CASSFPGGASHGYTF.

As for this clone: The sample has other DNA sequences that encode this CDR3 too. The chain employs TRBV5-1 and TRBJ1-2; D might be TRBD1 (6 bases). Trimming pared 2 bases from V and 7 bases from J, leaving 9 bases between. CDR1 is SGHRS and CDR2 is YFSETQ in the germline V gene. The CDR3 extends over 12 amino acids. The CDR3 is CASSFDRSGYTF. In nucleotides, the CDR3 is TGCGCCAGCAGCTTTGACAGGTCTGGCTACACCTTC. Looking up the rest from reference TRBV5-1 and TRBJ1-2 gives the full variable domain: KAGVTQTPRYLIKTRGQQVTLSCSPISGHRSVSWYQQTPGQGLQFLFEYFSETQRNKGNFPGRFSGRQFSNSRSEMNVSTLELGDSALYLCASSFDRSGYTFGSGTRLTVV.

This rearrangement joins TRBV30 to TRBJ1-5, with 8 bases fitting TRBD1. Losses at the gene ends were 5 bases for V and 3 bases for J; bases not matched to a gene: 3. Germline CDR1 is GTSNPN and CDR2 is SVGIG (reference sequence). This CDR3 is 13 amino acids long. CDR3 in amino acids: CAWGDRTNQPQHF. The CDR3 DNA reads as TGTGCCTGGGGGGACAGGACCAATCAGCCCCAGCATTTT.

The CDR3 nucleotides read TGTGCCAGCAGCCGGGGGACAGGGGTCCGCTCACCCCTCCACTTT. Its protein is CASSRGTGVRSPLHF. The rearrangement uses TRBV3-1 (or the pseudogene TRBV3-2) and TRBJ1-6, with 10 bases matching TRBD1. J was trimmed by 10 bases and V by 4 bases; bases with no gene match: 7. This CDR3 is 15 amino acids long. Germline values: CDR1 LGHDT, CDR2 YNNKEL (reference sequence).

The rearrangement links TRBV10-1 to TRBJ1-1; 10 bases match TRBD1. This CDR3 comprises 17 residues. The germline gives CDR1 WNHNN, CDR2 SYGVQD (reference sequence). The trim removed 8 bases at V and 0 bases at J, leaving 12 bases unmatched. The chain's CDR3 is CASGDRQGATLNTEAFF. CDR3 bases: TGCGCCAGCGGCGATCGACAGGGGGCGACCTTGAACACTGAAGCTTTCTTT.

This clone was counted once. Other DNA sequences in the sample encode the same CDR3. The chain has TRBV14 and TRBJ1-2, with D unresolved. The CDR3 covers 15 residues. CDR1 SGHDN and CDR2 FVKESK come from the germline V gene. The V gene lost 4 bases and the J gene lost 6 bases, with 18 bases spanning the gap. Here the CDR3 reads CASSLSQVSGDGYTF. CDR3 nucleotide sequence: TGTGCCAGCAGCCTTTCCCAAGTGAGCGGGGATGGCTACACCTTC. Full variable domain (remainder filled in from reference TRBV14 and TRBJ1-2): EAGVTQFPSHSVIEKGQTVTLRCDPISGHDNLYWYRRVMGKEIKFLLHFVKESKQDESGMPNNRFLAERTGGTYSTLKVQPAELEDSGVYFCASSLSQVSGDGYTFGSGTRLTVV.

The V call is TRBV12-5, the J call TRBJ1-2; TRBD1 matches 10 bases. Trimming cost V 5 bases and J 5 bases; bases outside gene matches: 11. The CDR3 runs 16 residues. The germline gives CDR1 LGHNT, CDR2 FRNRAP. The CDR3 region has the DNA TGTGCTAGTGGTCCCGAGACAGGGGGCCGAGTTTATGGCTACACCTTC. This encodes CASGPETGGRVYGYTF.

The V gene is TRBV14, the J gene TRBJ2-7, with a weak D call TRBD1 (6 bases). The V and J ends lost 4 bases and 0 bases respectively, with 19 bases between them. This CDR3 region has 17 residues. The germline CDR1 and CDR2 sequences are SGHDN and FVKESK. The CDR3 reads CASSLEVHRVLSYEQYF. CDR3 nucleotides: TGTGCCAGCAGCCTGGAGGTACACAGGGTCCTCTCCTACGAGCAGTACTTC.

This chain joins TRBV18 and TRBJ1-2, with 8 nucleotides matching TRBD1. The germline V gene has CDR1 KGHSH and CDR2 LQKENI. V dropped 2 bases and J dropped 7; count of bases not matched to a gene: 9. The CDR3 runs 15 residues. Here the CDR3 DNA reads TGTGCCAGCTCACCAGGACTTGACAGGGGCTCTGGCTACACCTTC. Encoded protein: CASSPGLDRGSGYTF.

The table lists this clone with a few counts. The chain has TRBV6-5 and TRBJ2-7, with 7 bases that match TRBD1. In germline, CDR1 is MNHEY, CDR2 SVGAGI. The CDR3 covers 12 residues. J gave up 7 bases and V 5 bases, and 5 bases lay outside the gene matches. This CDR3 reads CASSRQGWEQYF. In DNA form, the CDR3 reads TGTGCCAGCAGTCGACAGGGTTGGGAGCAGTACTTC.

The chain uses TRBV4-2 and TRBJ2-2; D remains ambiguous. In germline, CDR1 is LGHNA, CDR2 YNFKEQ. Trimming pared 1 base from V and 6 bases from J, leaving 12 bases between. The CDR3 covers 15 residues. CDR3 nucleotides: TGTGCCAGCAGCCAAGGGCTCCCCCGGGCCGGGGAGCTGTTTTTT. This encodes CASSQGLPRAGELFF.

This clone has just one count. CDR3 loop: CASSEAVAGGHLDTQYF. As DNA, the CDR3 is TGTGCCAGCAGTGAAGCGGTAGCGGGGGGGCATTTGGATACGCAGTATTTT. The chain couples TRBV6-1 to TRBJ2-3; 11 bases map to TRBD2. V lost 0 bases to trimming and J lost 6 bases; unmatched junction nucleotides: 8. This CDR3 has 17 residues. Germline CDR1 reads MNHNS; CDR2 reads SASEGT.